The 32 T cell receptor beta chains below were found in one sample sequenced in a study of human T cells and chemical hapten exposure. MiXCR was run by TCRdb on the RACE reads, yielding one entry per CDR3 protein. Among about 90,000 distinct CDR3 sequences, about 9% were seen once, and the ten largest hold approximately 2.4%. Time point of the sample: pre-sensitization, week 0. Treatment meaning: therapeutic diphenylcyclopropenone sensitization with weekly scalp DPC. The sample in question was whole blood, obtained in connection with sensitization to the hapten diphenylcyclopropenone (DPC). Receptors originate from a middle-aged man with alopecia areata. Some clones in this sample may be carry-over from other donors' samples.

This clonotype was seen a few times. The chain employs TRBV5-1 and TRBJ2-1; D gene ambiguous. CDR3 length: 12 residues. Trimming left V 1 base short and J 7 bases short, with 6 bases between. Germline CDR1 is SGHRS and CDR2 is YFSETQ. Here the CDR3 DNA reads TGCGCCAGCAGCTTGTCGCTTAATGAGCAGTTCTTC. Translated, it gives CASSLSLNEQFF.

There are a few counts of this clonotype. The rearrangement joins TRBV30 to TRBJ2-7; tentative D call: TRBD2 (5 bases). V shed 3 bases and J shed 0 bases, with 9 bases lying between them. The CDR3 consists of 13 residues. Germline-derived CDR1 and CDR2 are GTSNPN and SVGIG (reference sequence). The CDR3 spells CAWREGLSYEQYF. The DNA for the CDR3 is TGTGCCTGGAGAGAAGGACTCTCCTACGAGCAGTACTTC. Filled out from reference TRBV30 and TRBJ2-7, the complete variable domain reads SQTIHQWPATLVQPVGSPLSLECTVEGTSNPNLYWYRQAAGRGLQLLFYSVGIGQISSEVPQNLSASRPQDRQFILSSKKLLLSDSGFYLCAWREGLSYEQYFGPGTRLTVT.

This clonotype has ten or more counts. The chain uses TRBV5-1 and TRBJ1-1, with unresolved D. The CDR3 has 15 amino acids. Trimming took off 4 bases at V and 3 bases at J, with 16 bases between the two ends. Germline CDR1 SGHRS, CDR2 YFSETQ. The CDR3 loop reads CASSQEGSLDTEAFF. The DNA for the CDR3 is TGCGCCAGCAGCCAAGAGGGTAGCTTGGACACTGAAGCTTTCTTT.

This clonotype has ten or more counts. The chain is built from TRBV3-1 and TRBJ2-7, with D hard to call. The CDR3 length is 11 residues. The germline V gene encodes CDR1 LGHDT and CDR2 YNNKEL (reference sequence). V dropped 3 bases and J dropped 7 bases, with 7 bases sitting between them. The DNA for the CDR3 is TGTGCCAGCAGCCAGACCTGGGAGCAGTACTTC. Translation gives CASSQTWEQYF.

This clonotype was found a few times. The gene calls are TRBV7-2 and TRBJ2-5, with 7 nucleotides matching TRBD2. V lost 0 bases to trimming and J lost 4 bases; unmatched junction nucleotides: 5. Germline lookup yields CDR1 SGHTA and CDR2 FQGNSA. There are 15 residues in the CDR3. CDR3 coding DNA: TGTGCCAGCAGCTTAGCGAAGAGGGAGGGAGAGACCCAGTACTTC. It codes for CASSLAKREGETQYF.

V usage is TRBV7-9 and J usage is TRBJ2-3, with D possibly called TRBD1 or TRBD2 (5 bases each). The germline gives CDR1 SEHNR, CDR2 FQNEAQ (reference sequence). Trimming cost V 6 bases and J 13 bases, with 14 bases left between them. This CDR3 comprises 11 residues. The CDR3 DNA reads TGTGCCAGCAGAGCCGGGACGGCCAAGTATTTT. Its protein product is CASRAGTAKYF.

This clonotype was seen repeatedly, ten times or more. CDR3 in amino acids: CASIPSTPPYGYTF. The DNA of the CDR3 is TGTGCCAGCATTCCCTCCACTCCGCCCTATGGCTACACCTTC. The V call is TRBV28, the J call TRBJ1-2; unclear D gene. The germline V gene encodes CDR1 MDHEN and CDR2 SYDVKM. The CDR3 contains 14 residues. The germline V and J ends were trimmed by 7 bases and 4 bases, with 16 bases remaining between them.

This clonotype was found a few times. V usage is TRBV27 and J usage is TRBJ2-3; D is unclear. Trimming took off 3 bases at V and 4 bases at J, with 11 bases between the two ends. This CDR3 is 14 amino acids long. Germline V gene lookup returns CDR1 MNHEY and CDR2 SMNVEV (reference sequence). The CDR3 nucleotides read TGTGCCAGCAGTTTTAGTCAGGTAGCAGATACGCAGTATTTT. Protein sequence: CASSFSQVADTQYF.

This clonotype qualifies as medium-sized. J is TRBJ2-7 and V is TRBV6-5; 14 nucleotides line up with TRBD2. The V gene end was trimmed by 5 bases and the J gene end by 0 bases; junction bases not matched to a gene: 6. Germline CDR1 is MNHEY and CDR2 is SVGAGI. The CDR3 is 17 amino acids. In nucleotides, the CDR3 is TGTGCCAGCAGTCGACTAGCGGGAGGGCCCAGCTCCTACGAGCAGTACTTC. Residues: CASSRLAGGPSSYEQYF.

This clonotype was counted between two and nine times. V gene TRBV29-1 combines with J gene TRBJ2-7; the match to TRBD1 covers 9 bases. The CDR3 has 14 amino acids. With 6 bases clipped from V and 5 bases from J, the junction kept 11 bases outside the gene matches. CDR1 and CDR2 (germline): SQVTM, ANQGSEA. The CDR3 nucleotides are TGCAGCGTGATCCTGGGACAGGGCAACCACGAGCAGTACGTC. It translates to CSVILGQGNHEQYV.

This clonotype came up many times. An end of the junction does not agree with germline; a read error may underlie this. This chain connects TRBV7-7 to TRBJ2-1, with TRBD2 matching 10 bases. CDR3 length equals 16 residues. CDR1 SSHAT and CDR2 FNYEAQ come from the germline V gene (reference sequence). CDR3 region: CASSPRLAGSGNEQFF. For the CDR3, the DNA is TGTGCTAGCAGCCCAAGACTAGCGGGTTCGGGAAATGAGCAGTTCTTC.

In this sample, this clonotype turned up many times. The chain carries TRBV5-4 and TRBJ1-1, with D perhaps matching TRBD1 (6 bases). The CDR3 contains 17 residues. Trimming stripped 0 bases from V and 1 base from J, with 16 bases between. Germline loops: CDR1 SGHNT, CDR2 YYREEE (reference sequence). The CDR3: CASSLAVGQKTNTEAFF. Here the CDR3 DNA reads TGTGCCAGCAGCTTGGCCGTAGGACAGAAGACGAACACTGAAGCTTTCTTT.

This clonotype was recorded many times. The chain combines TRBV7-2 with TRBJ2-7; D call uncertain. The CDR3 loop spans 15 amino acids. Trimming cost V 1 base and J 2 bases, with 12 bases left between them. CDR1 is SGHTA, CDR2 FQGNSA, per germline. CDR3 in amino acids: CASSLDAVGTYEQYF. In nucleotides, the CDR3 is TGTGCCAGCAGCTTAGACGCGGTAGGAACCTACGAGCAGTACTTC. The whole variable domain, filled in from reference TRBV7-2 and TRBJ2-7, reads GAGVSQSPSNKVTEKGKDVELRCDPISGHTALYWYRQSLGQGLEFLIYFQGNSAPDKSGLPSDRFSAERTGGSVSTLTIQRTQQEDSAVYLCASSLDAVGTYEQYFGPGTRLTVT.

This rearrangement joins TRBV20-1 to TRBJ2-3; D remains unclear. The CDR3 contains 15 residues. V lost 0 bases and J lost 0, with 10 bases in between. Germline V gene lookup returns CDR1 DFQATT and CDR2 SNEGSKA (reference sequence). The CDR3 DNA sequence: TGCAGTGCTAGAGATCCCAGTACGAGCACAGATACGCAGTATTTT. Translated, it gives CSARDPSTSTDTQYF.

V gene TRBV10-3 combines with J gene TRBJ2-4; D not certain. Germline CDR1 reads ENHRY; CDR2 reads SYGVKD. The CDR3 consists of 14 residues. The ends were cut back, 3 bases at V and 0 bases at J, with 6 bases in the middle. The CDR3 nucleotides are TGTGCCATCAGTGACCGTTTAGCCAAAAACATTCAGTACTTC. This encodes CAISDRLAKNIQYF.

This chain's CDR3 is CASSHLLGTEAFF. The CDR3 DNA reads TGTGCCAGCAGCCATTTACTGGGTACTGAAGCTTTCTTT. The rearrangement links TRBV7-3 to TRBJ1-1; no reliable D call. V was pared by 5 bases and J by 5 bases, with 12 bases between. Per the germline V gene, CDR1 is SGHTA and CDR2 is FQGTGA. There are 13 residues in the CDR3.

The chain employs TRBV5-1 and TRBJ1-6, with D unresolved. The germline V gene encodes CDR1 SGHRS and CDR2 YFSETQ. V was trimmed by 4 bases and J by 6 bases, leaving 17 bases between them. The CDR3 spans 16 residues. CDR3 loop: CASSLTPAAVNSPLHF. The CDR3 DNA reads TGCGCCAGCAGCCTGACTCCGGCCGCGGTTAATTCACCCCTCCACTTT.

This clonotype was seen more than once but under ten times. V usage is TRBV28 and J usage is TRBJ2-7; D not certain. Per the germline V gene, CDR1 is MDHEN and CDR2 is SYDVKM. Trimming pared 3 bases from V and 0 bases from J, leaving 9 bases between. The CDR3 sequence is 14 residues long. This CDR3 reads CASSFYRASYEQYF. The DNA for the CDR3 is TGTGCCAGCAGTTTCTACAGAGCCTCCTACGAGCAGTACTTC.

This clonotype was observed a handful of times. The chain links TRBV6-1 to TRBJ1-6; D is perhaps TRBD1 (6 bases). V was pared by 0 bases and J by 7 bases, with 13 bases between. Looked up from germline, CDR1 is MNHNS and CDR2 is SASEGT. The CDR3 contains 16 residues. CDR3 nucleotides: TGTGCCAGCAGTGAAGCGCGGGGGGGCGGGAATTCACCCCTCCACTTT. Encoded protein: CASSEARGGGNSPLHF.

The chain couples TRBV7-9 to TRBJ2-3; D gene ambiguous. Germline lookup yields CDR1 SEHNR and CDR2 FQNEAQ (reference sequence). CDR3 length: 11 residues. Trimming left V 5 bases short and J 7 bases short, with 7 bases between. The CDR3 reads CASSPQNTQYF. CDR3 DNA sequence: TGTGCCAGCAGCCCCCAAAATACGCAGTATTTT.

This clonotype was seen ten or more times. As DNA, the CDR3 is TGTGCCAGCAGCTACATCACAGGGGCAGATACGCAGTATTTT. This gives the protein CASSYITGADTQYF. The gene calls are TRBV3-1 and TRBJ2-3; TRBD1 agrees at 7 bases. In germline, CDR1 is LGHDT, CDR2 YNNKEL (reference sequence). V lost 5 bases, J lost 4 bases, and 6 bases stayed unmatched. CDR3 size: 14 residues.

In its sample, this clonotype was seen a few times. The chain joins TRBV12-3 or TRBV12-4 to TRBJ2-2, with D hard to call. The CDR3 spans 12 residues. Trimming pared 4 bases from V and 6 bases from J, leaving 6 bases between. The CDR3 bases are TGTGCCAGCAGTTCCCCGCCCGGGGAGCTGTTTTTT. This sequence encodes CASSSPPGELFF.

Details on this clonotype: A read error is possible here, since a much larger clone lies one base away. V is TRBV6-2 or TRBV6-3 and J is TRBJ1-5; 9 bases agree with TRBD1. CDR3 length: 13 amino acids. In germline, CDR1 is MNHEY, CDR2 SVGEGT. V was clipped by 5 bases and J by 11 bases; unmatched bases: 7. CDR3 sequence (DNA): TGTGCCAGCAGTGTGACAGGGGGTGAGACCCAGCATTTT. It yields the protein CASSVTGGETQHF.

This clonotype has a handful of counts. CDR3 loop: CSALIYANTDTQYF. In DNA, the CDR3 is TGCAGTGCCCTCATCTACGCAAACACAGATACGCAGTATTTT. This chain uses TRBV20-1 with TRBJ2-3; D gene ambiguous. The length of the CDR3 is 14 residues. Germline CDR1 DFQATT, CDR2 SNEGSKA (reference sequence). The ends were cut back, 6 bases at V and 2 bases at J, with 15 bases in the middle.

This clonotype was detected only a few times. The chain has TRBV30 and TRBJ1-5, with D possibly being TRBD1 (6 bases). CDR3 length: 17 amino acids. V lost 0 bases to trimming and J lost 6 bases, with 21 bases between them. Germline values: CDR1 GTSNPN, CDR2 SVGIG (reference sequence). The DNA for the CDR3 is TGTGCCTGGAGTGTAAAGGCGGGGGCCCGCGGGGGTCAGCCCCAGCATTTT. It is translated as CAWSVKAGARGGQPQHF.

This clonotype was detected a few times. In DNA, the CDR3 is TGCGCCAGCAGCTTGGTCTTGGGCAGGGGGTCAACTAATGAAAAACTGTTTTTT. It yields the protein CASSLVLGRGSTNEKLFF. The V and J genes are TRBV5-1 and TRBJ1-4; 7 bases are shared with TRBD1. J gave up 0 bases and V 0 bases, and 8 bases lay outside the gene matches. This CDR3 has 18 amino acids. The germline V gene encodes CDR1 SGHRS and CDR2 YFSETQ.

CDR3 in amino acids: CASSQAFRDTQYF. CDR3 in DNA: TGTGCCAGCAGCCAAGCCTTTCGAGATACGCAGTATTTT. This chain connects TRBV3-1 to TRBJ2-3; unclear D gene. The V end was cut by 1 base, the J end by 5 bases, with 7 bases between. The CDR3 sequence is 13 residues long. CDR1 and CDR2 (germline): LGHDT, YNNKEL (reference sequence).

The chain uses TRBV7-6 and TRBJ1-6; D ambiguous. Per germline, CDR1 SGHVS and CDR2 FNYEAQ. The CDR3 has 14 amino acids. V was clipped by 4 bases and J by 6 bases, with 10 bases between them. This chain's CDR3 is CASSSAQSNSPLHF. Written as DNA, the CDR3 is TGTGCCAGCAGCTCGGCGCAGAGTAATTCACCCCTCCACTTT.

The genes are TRBV6-6 and TRBJ2-4, with TRBD1 matching 7 bases. The CDR3 spans 18 residues. In germline, CDR1 is MNHNY, CDR2 SVGAGI (reference sequence). V dropped 5 bases and J dropped 1; count of bases not matched to a gene: 14. This CDR3 is CASSQKRGEGAAKNIQYF. CDR3 bases: TGTGCCAGCAGTCAAAAGAGGGGCGAGGGGGCGGCCAAAAACATTCAGTACTTC.

V gene TRBV5-1 combines with J gene TRBJ1-6, with no clear D. The germline V gene has CDR1 SGHRS and CDR2 YFSETQ. This CDR3 is built from 17 residues. V was cut by 0 bases and J by 5 bases, with 15 bases left in between. The CDR3 loop reads CASSLGSWPPDNSPLHF. As DNA, the CDR3 is TGCGCCAGCAGCTTGGGGTCGTGGCCACCTGATAATTCACCCCTCCACTTT.

The chain has TRBV12-3 or TRBV12-4 and TRBJ2-3, with unresolved D. The CDR3 extends over 13 amino acids. Trimming shortened V by 5 bases and J by 4 bases, and 10 bases separated the two germline ends. CDR3 sequence: CASSPMESDTQYF. In nucleotides, the CDR3 is TGTGCCAGCAGTCCCATGGAGTCAGATACGCAGTATTTT.

V and J are TRBV5-4 and TRBJ2-7; no firm D call. Trimming stripped 4 bases from V and 0 bases from J, with 8 bases between. This CDR3 is 13 amino acids long. CDR1 and CDR2 from the germline V gene are SGHNT and YYREEE (reference sequence). CDR3 nucleotide sequence: TGTGCCAGCAGCCCCGCCCCCTCCTACGAGCAGTACGTC. Translated, it gives CASSPAPSYEQYV.